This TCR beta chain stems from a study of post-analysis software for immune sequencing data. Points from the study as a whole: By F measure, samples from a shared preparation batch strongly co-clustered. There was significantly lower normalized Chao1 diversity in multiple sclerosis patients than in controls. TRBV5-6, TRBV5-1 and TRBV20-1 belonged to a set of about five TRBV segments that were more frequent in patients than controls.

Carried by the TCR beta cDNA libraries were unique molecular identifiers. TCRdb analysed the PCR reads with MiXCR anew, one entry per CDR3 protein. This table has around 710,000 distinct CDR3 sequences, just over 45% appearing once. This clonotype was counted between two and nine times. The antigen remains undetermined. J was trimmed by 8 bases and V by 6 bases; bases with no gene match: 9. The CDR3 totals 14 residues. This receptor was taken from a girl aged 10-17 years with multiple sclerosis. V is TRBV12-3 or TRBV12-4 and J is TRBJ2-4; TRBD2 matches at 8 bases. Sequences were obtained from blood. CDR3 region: CASRLTGTRDIQYF. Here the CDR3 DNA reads TGTGCCAGCAGGCTGACCGGGACTAGGGACATTCAGTACTTC.